Included here is one T cell receptor (beta chain) sequence, with context. This CDR3 is built from 15 residues. Between the trimmed V and J ends, which lost 6 bases and 3 bases, there was a span of 17 bases. Per the germline V gene, CDR1 is MNHEY and CDR2 is SVGAGI. It was with 60 Vbeta and 13 Jbeta primers that the PCR ran. Only in-frame clones appear in the TCRdb table, and some are missing; sequencing was by immunoSEQ multiplex PCR. The specimen's table records about 130,000 clones. The sample comes from a study of cytomegalovirus exposure and HLA in healthy donors. The sequenced material came from PBMCs. The TCR originated in a woman aged 40 to 50 in good health and CMV-seropositive. The rearrangement uses TRBV6-5 and TRBJ1-2; TRBD1 might be the D (5 bases). CDR3 DNA: TGTGCCAGCAGGCCCCAGGGCCGGCTGTACTATGGCTACACCTTC. It translates to CASRPQGRLYYGYTF.